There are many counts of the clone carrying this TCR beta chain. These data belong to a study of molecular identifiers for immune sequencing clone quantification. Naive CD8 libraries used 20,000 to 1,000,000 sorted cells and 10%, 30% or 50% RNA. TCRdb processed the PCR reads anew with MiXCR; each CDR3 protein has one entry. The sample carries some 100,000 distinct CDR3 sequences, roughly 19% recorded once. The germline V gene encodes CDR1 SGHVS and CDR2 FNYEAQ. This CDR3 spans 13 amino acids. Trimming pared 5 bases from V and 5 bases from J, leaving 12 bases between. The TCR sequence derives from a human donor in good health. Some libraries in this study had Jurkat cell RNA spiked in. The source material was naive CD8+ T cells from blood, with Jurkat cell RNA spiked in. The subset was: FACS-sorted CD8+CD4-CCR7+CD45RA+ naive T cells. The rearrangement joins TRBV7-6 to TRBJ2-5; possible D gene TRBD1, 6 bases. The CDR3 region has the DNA TGTGCCAGCAGCCGGACAGAGATTGAGACCCAGTACTTC. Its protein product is CASSRTEIETQYF.